Shown below are 20 T cell receptor beta chains from a single sample sequenced in a study of blood T cells in healthy people across ages. The second PCR ran roughly 6 to 11 cycles with a sample-barcoded 5' primer and J-beta primers. TCRdb itself ran the 5' RACE reads through MiXCR, one entry per CDR3 protein. The table lists 650,000 to 1,000,000 distinct CDR3 sequences, more than 35% of them singletons. The specimen sequenced was blood. The receptors were sampled from an elderly man in good health.

The J gene is TRBJ2-6, the V gene TRBV27, with 8 bases lining up with TRBD2. The germline V gene encodes CDR1 MNHEY and CDR2 SMNVEV (reference sequence). The CDR3 runs to 17 residues. After removal of 10 bases from V and 0 bases from J, the junction contained 11 bases not matched to a gene. The CDR3 DNA sequence: TGTGCCATCCTCCCCCTAGCGGGCCCCTCTGGGGCCAACGTCCTGACTTTC. Protein product: CAILPLAGPSGANVLTF.

The chain couples TRBV6-5 to TRBJ1-4, with D possibly TRBD1 on 5 matching bases. The CDR3 is 15 amino acids. Germline V gene sequence: CDR1 MNHEY, CDR2 SVGAGI. With 6 bases removed from V and 6 bases from J, the gap between germline ends came to 17 bases. The CDR3 DNA sequence: TGTGCCAGCAGCTACAGCCAGGGAGGCGATGAAAAACTGTTTTTT. Translation: CASSYSQGGDEKLFF.

The gene calls are TRBV20-1 and TRBJ2-5, with D tentatively TRBD1 (6 bases). Deletions cut 7 bases from V and 5 bases from J, with 20 bases between. Per germline, CDR1 DFQATT and CDR2 SNEGSKA (reference sequence). This CDR3 is built from 14 residues. The CDR3 DNA follows: TGCAGTGGATCGCGCCTACAGGGATCGGAGACCCAGTACTTC. This gives the protein CSGSRLQGSETQYF.

The chain couples TRBV7-2 to TRBJ1-2; tentatively, D is TRBD1 (6 bases). The CDR3 loop spans 13 amino acids. Trimming shortened V by 4 bases and J by 6 bases, and 12 bases separated the two germline ends. The V gene's germline CDR1 is SGHTA and CDR2 FQGNSA. The CDR3 sequence: CASSSRQVNGYTF. In DNA form, the CDR3 reads TGTGCCAGCAGCTCTCGACAGGTGAATGGCTACACCTTC.

J is TRBJ1-1 and V is TRBV11-1; the D gene is possibly TRBD1 (5 bases). Looked up from germline, CDR1 is SGHAT and CDR2 is FQDESV (reference sequence). This CDR3 comprises 15 residues. Trimming removed 3 bases from V and 3 bases from J, with 14 bases in between. The CDR3 DNA reads as TGTGCCAGCAGCTTTTCTCGCAGGGACGACACTGAAGCTTTCTTT. Amino acids: CASSFSRRDDTEAFF.

This clonotype was recorded a few times. The chain has TRBV30 and TRBJ2-5; perhaps TRBD1 as D (6 bases). This CDR3 contains 13 residues. Germline V gives CDR1 GTSNPN, CDR2 SVGIG (reference sequence). Deletions cut 3 bases from V and 1 base from J, with 9 bases between. The CDR3 DNA sequence: TGTGCCTGGAGCGGACAGTCCCAAGAGACCCAGTACTTC. Its protein product is CAWSGQSQETQYF.

On this clonotype itself: A read error may produce the germline difference seen at one junction end. This sequence joins TRBV7-2 and TRBJ2-3; no reliable D call. From germline, CDR1 is SGHTA and CDR2 FQGNSA. The CDR3 contains 13 residues. This CDR3 is CAGSQGSTDTQYF. The CDR3 DNA reads as TGTGCCGGCAGCCAAGGGAGCACAGATACGCAGTATTTT.

This clonotype was recorded once. This sequence joins TRBV20-1 and TRBJ2-1, with 7 bases matching TRBD2. The length of the CDR3 is 14 residues. With 1 base clipped from V and 9 bases from J, the junction kept 9 bases outside the gene matches. Looked up from germline, CDR1 is DFQATT and CDR2 is SNEGSKA (reference sequence). The CDR3 reads CSARASGNNLEQFF. As DNA, the CDR3 is TGCAGTGCTAGAGCTAGCGGCAACAACCTTGAGCAGTTCTTC.

This chain joins TRBV20-1 and TRBJ2-3; 7 positions match TRBD2. The germline gives CDR1 DFQATT, CDR2 SNEGSKA (reference sequence). The CDR3 consists of 14 residues. The V gene end was trimmed by 3 bases and the J gene end by 2 bases; junction bases not matched to a gene: 5. The CDR3 spells CSASQSGNTDTQYF. The CDR3 nucleotides are TGCAGTGCTAGTCAAAGCGGGAACACAGATACGCAGTATTTT.

At least ten counts were recorded for this clonotype. This chain connects TRBV24-1 to TRBJ2-5, with D perhaps matching TRBD1 or TRBD2 (5 bases each). Germline CDR1 KGHDR, CDR2 SFDVKD. The CDR3 sequence is 16 residues long. V dropped 6 bases and J dropped 2 bases, with 18 bases sitting between them. The CDR3, as DNA: TGTGCCACCAGTAGCCCGGGAATGGGGCCGCAAGAGACCCAGTACTTC. Its protein product is CATSSPGMGPQETQYF.

This clonotype was recorded a few times. The rearrangement uses TRBV7-3 and TRBJ2-5; the D gene is possibly TRBD2 (6 bases). The CDR3 extends over 16 amino acids. Looked up from germline, CDR1 is SGHTA and CDR2 is FQGTGA. Trimming shortened V by 6 bases and J by 3 bases, and 20 bases separated the two germline ends. Here the CDR3 DNA reads TGTGCCAGCAGTCCTACGGTGGGGGGAGGTAAAGAGACCCAGTACTTC. It is translated as CASSPTVGGGKETQYF.

Here the CDR3 reads CASSYEWASGGQYF. The CDR3 DNA follows: TGTGCCAGCAGTTACGAGTGGGCCTCCGGTGGGCAGTATTTT. The chain has TRBV6-2 or TRBV6-3 and TRBJ2-3; D remains ambiguous. The germline V gene has CDR1 MNHEY and CDR2 SVGEGT. This CDR3 contains 14 residues. V was shortened by 2 bases and J by 11 bases, with 17 bases between the two germline ends.

CDR3 region: CASSLSDGKQYF. Here the CDR3 DNA reads TGTGCCAGCAGTTTATCGGATGGCAAGCAGTACTTC. The chain carries TRBV12-3 or TRBV12-4 and TRBJ2-7; no reliable D call. The ends were cut back, 2 bases at V and 8 bases at J, with 10 bases in the middle. The CDR3 spans 12 residues.

This clonotype was counted a single time. The gene calls are TRBV7-9 and TRBJ1-5, with 11 bases matching TRBD1. After removal of 5 bases from V and 6 bases from J, the junction contained 6 bases not matched to a gene. The germline V gene has CDR1 SEHNR and CDR2 FQNEAQ (reference sequence). This CDR3 has 15 amino acids. The CDR3 loop reads CASSAGQGAFQPQHF. The CDR3 DNA reads as TGTGCCAGCAGCGCCGGACAGGGGGCATTTCAGCCCCAGCATTTT.

This clonotype was counted a few times. The CDR3: CASGGQPPYEQYF. CDR3 coding DNA: TGTGCCAGCGGGGGGCAGCCACCCTACGAGCAGTACTTC. The V and J genes are TRBV27 and TRBJ2-7; perhaps D is TRBD1 or TRBD2 (6 bases each). Germline values: CDR1 MNHEY, CDR2 SMNVEV (reference sequence). The CDR3 consists of 13 residues. Trimming removed 8 bases from V and 2 bases from J, with 13 bases in between.

This clonotype was observed many times. The V and J genes are TRBV29-1 and TRBJ2-1; D uncertain. Looked up from germline, CDR1 is SQVTM and CDR2 is ANQGSEA. The CDR3 has 14 amino acids. Trimming left V 2 bases short and J 0 bases short, with 8 bases between. CDR3 sequence: CSVETVSSYNEQFF. CDR3 DNA: TGCAGCGTTGAAACGGTGAGCTCCTACAATGAGCAGTTCTTC.

This clonotype appeared a few times. This chain links TRBV10-3 with TRBJ1-6, with a possible D match to TRBD1 (5 bases). The CDR3 consists of 15 residues. Germline assignment: CDR1 ENHRY and CDR2 SYGVKD. Trimming took off 2 bases at V and 6 bases at J, with 11 bases between the two ends. The CDR3 DNA is TGTGCCATCAGTGAGCTGGGACCGCGTAATTCACCCCTCCACTTT. It yields the protein CAISELGPRNSPLHF.

The chain couples TRBV29-1 to TRBJ1-5; weak D call: TRBD1 (5 bases). V was clipped by 3 bases and J by 6 bases, with 15 bases between them. Germline CDR1 SQVTM, CDR2 ANQGSEA. The CDR3 is 14 residues long. The DNA for the CDR3 is TGCAGCGTTGACTCGGGGGGGGGTGGTCAGCCCCAGCATTTT. Translated, it gives CSVDSGGGGQPQHF.

This clonotype has more than one count but fewer than ten. The V gene is TRBV18, the J gene TRBJ2-5; 9 bases are a match to TRBD1. The J call may not be correct, given that the DNA end is closer to TRBJ2-4. CDR1 and CDR2 (germline): KGHSH, LQKENI. The CDR3 has 16 residues. CDR3 amino acids: CASSPEGQGSRNIQYF. The CDR3 DNA is TGTGCCAGCTCACCGGAGGGACAGGGATCACGTAACATTCAGTACTTC.

This chain links TRBV20-1 with TRBJ1-4, with D possibly matching TRBD1 (6 bases). This CDR3 is built from 14 residues. V lost 0 bases to trimming and J lost 5 bases, with 10 bases between them. The germline V gene encodes CDR1 DFQATT and CDR2 SNEGSKA (reference sequence). The CDR3 loop reads CSARDDGGNEKLFF. CDR3 in DNA: TGCAGTGCTAGAGATGACGGGGGCAATGAAAAACTGTTTTTT.